The clone carrying this T cell receptor (beta chain) was counted a few times. Its antigen is as yet unknown. Donors underwent one heparinised blood draw, around 120 mL on average. By way of CD45RO/CCR7/CD25/CD127/CD95/CD27, the CD4+ regulatory, stem cell-like memory, central memory and naive cells were sorted. V gave up 10 bases and J gave up 6 bases, with 15 bases separating them. This CDR3 region has 13 residues. From germline, CDR1 is MDHEN and CDR2 SYDVKM. Expressed TCRB transcripts were sequenced after all isolated RNA was converted to cDNA. The protocol was immunoSEQ multiplex PCR, while the TCRdb copy is restricted to in-frame clones and leaves out a portion. Of roughly 610,000 clones listed, roughly a sixth are singletons. The record originates from a study of beta chain features in type 1 diabetes. Study-level points and caveats: In comparison with healthy donors, patients had naive, central memory and Treg TCRB repertoires that appeared more similar. VDJ junctions from patients with type 1 diabetes contained fewer insertions and more deletions.

This TCR derives from a man aged 18-30 years in good health. The genes are TRBV28 and TRBJ2-2; D is uncertain. Sequencing was performed on naive CD4+ T cells from blood. Written as DNA, the CDR3 is TGTGCCACCACCCTCTCCATGGCCGGGGAGCTGTTTTTT. This codes for CATTLSMAGELFF.